This TCR beta chain was obtained from a study of beta chain features in type 1 diabetes. For the study at large: Examination of sorted cells across all samples involved over 95 million cells.

Expressed TCRB transcripts got sequenced, as all isolated RNA was reverse transcribed. Some clones are missing from TCRdb's copy, which holds only in-frame ones; the method was immunoSEQ multiplex PCR. Here the sample spans a few hundred thousand clones, 25% to 30% being singletons. As for this clone: Antigen unknown.

Study-level findings and limits: Lower insertion and higher deletion counts appeared at VDJ junctions in type 1 diabetes patients. There was a moderate but significant shortening of TCRB CDR3s in all four CD4+ subsets of Type 1 diabetes patients.

V shed 4 bases and J 3 bases; nucleotides not matched to a gene: 6. In germline, CDR1 is SGHTA, CDR2 FQGNSA. The CDR3 is made up of 15 amino acids. The purity of all sorted populations exceeded 95%. The sequence was collected from a man aged 30 to 39 in good health. Sequencing input: central memory CD4+ T cells from blood. The chain combines TRBV7-2 with TRBJ2-7; 10 nucleotides agree with TRBD2. The CDR3 is CASSSRAGGYYEQYF. Written as DNA, the CDR3 is TGTGCCAGCAGCTCTAGAGCGGGAGGGTACTACGAGCAGTACTTC. Full variable domain (remainder filled in from reference TRBV7-2 and TRBJ2-7): GAGVSQSPSNKVTEKGKDVELRCDPISGHTALYWYRQSLGQGLEFLIYFQGNSAPDKSGLPSDRFSAERTGGSVSTLTIQRTQQEDSAVYLCASSSRAGGYYEQYFGPGTRLTVT.